This T cell receptor beta chain is from a study of blood T cell repertoires in COVID-19. Libraries were prepared by immunoSEQ multiplex PCR; TCRdb keeps only in-frame clonotypes and omits some of them. Seen here are some 270,000 clones, around 84% observed once, and the top ten hold about 1.5%. The TCR comes from a woman aged 40 to 50 who had recovered from COVID-19. Material for sequencing was peripheral blood.

In DNA, the CDR3 is TGTGCCAGTAGGACCCGGGACAGGAGGTATCAGCCCCAGCATTTT. Amino acid sequence: CASRTRDRRYQPQHF. The rearrangement joins TRBV19 to TRBJ1-5, with 8 bases identical to TRBD1. Germline trimming cut 6 bases from V and 5 bases from J; bases unmatched to any gene: 9. In germline, CDR1 is LNHDA, CDR2 SQIVND (reference sequence). The CDR3 is made up of 15 amino acids. The entire variable domain, with the rest obtained from reference TRBV19 and TRBJ1-5, is as follows: DGGITQSPKYLFRKEGQNVTLSCEQNLNHDAMYWYRQDPGQGLRLIYYSQIVNDFQKGDIAEGYSVSREKKESFPLTVTSAQKNPTAFYLCASRTRDRRYQPQHFGDGTRLSIL.